The 26 T cell receptor beta chains below were found in one sample sequenced in a study of cytomegalovirus exposure and HLA in healthy donors. Amplification used 60 Vbeta primers and 13 Jbeta primers. Sequencing was performed with immunoSEQ multiplex PCR; in TCRdb, only in-frame clones are kept and a portion is missing. This listing includes 200,000 or so clones. Input material: PBMCs. Receptors originate from a girl aged 2 to 10 in good health and CMV-seropositive.

The rearrangement uses TRBV10-3 and TRBJ1-1; 10 nucleotides agree with TRBD1. The germline V gene has CDR1 ENHRY and CDR2 SYGVKD. With V trimmed by 6 bases and J by 0 bases, 7 bases remained unmatched. The CDR3 is 16 amino acids. CDR3 DNA sequence: TGTGCCATCAGCAGACAGGGGGCGGGAATGAACACTGAAGCTTTCTTT. This translates into CAISRQGAGMNTEAFF.

The rearrangement joins TRBV29-1 to TRBJ1-2; no clear D gene. Germline CDR1 SQVTM, CDR2 ANQGSEA. The V end was cut by 4 bases, the J end by 4 bases, with 10 bases between. CDR3 length equals 12 residues. The CDR3: CSVASGSYGYTF. CDR3 nucleotide sequence: TGCAGCGTTGCATCCGGGTCCTATGGCTACACCTTC.

This chain connects TRBV18 to TRBJ1-1; D unresolved. In germline, CDR1 is KGHSH, CDR2 LQKENI. This CDR3 has 12 residues. V lost 3 bases and J 2 bases, leaving 4 bases between the germline ends. CDR3 sequence reads: CASSPSNTEAFF. The CDR3 nucleotides are TGTGCCAGCTCACCTAGTAACACTGAAGCTTTCTTT.

V gene TRBV7-8 combines with J gene TRBJ2-7, with TRBD2 identical over 7 bases. CDR1 and CDR2 from the germline V gene are SGHVS and FQNEAQ. This CDR3 comprises 13 residues. Losses at the gene ends were 7 bases for V and 1 base for J; bases not matched to a gene: 4. CDR3 nucleotide sequence: TGTGCCAGCAAGGGCGGGAGATCCTACGAGCAGTACTTC. The encoded protein is CASKGGRSYEQYF.

The V and J genes are TRBV11-1 and TRBJ2-7; 7 positions match TRBD2. The CDR3 has 15 residues. The ends lost 1 base at V and 2 bases at J; junction bases unmatched: 5. Germline V gene data show CDR1 as SGHAT and CDR2 as FQDESV (reference sequence). The chain's CDR3 is CASSLDPGGTYEQYF. CDR3 coding DNA: TGTGCCAGCAGCTTAGATCCGGGAGGTACCTACGAGCAGTACTTC. The whole variable domain, filled in from reference TRBV11-1 and TRBJ2-7, reads EAEVAQSPRYKITEKSQAVAFWCDPISGHATLYWYRQILGQGPELLVQFQDESVVDDSQLPKDRFSAERLKGVDSTLKIQPAELGDSAMYLCASSLDPGGTYEQYFGPGTRLTVT.

The rearrangement links TRBV11-2 to TRBJ2-7; D uncertain. CDR3 length: 17 amino acids. Germline loops: CDR1 SGHAT, CDR2 FQNNGV. V was shortened by 1 base and J by 2 bases, with 18 bases between the two germline ends. The DNA for the CDR3 is TGTGCCAGCAGCTTAGGCGGCTCGACTTCCCTGCCCTACGAGCAGTACTTC. Translation gives CASSLGGSTSLPYEQYF.

The chain couples TRBV10-1 to TRBJ2-5; no clear D. The V end was cut by 6 bases, the J end by 2 bases, with 10 bases between. The CDR3 is 13 amino acids. The germline V gene has CDR1 WNHNN and CDR2 SYGVQD (reference sequence). Written as DNA, the CDR3 is TGCGCCAGCAGCCCAAATCAACAAGAGACCCAGTACTTC. It is translated as CASSPNQQETQYF.

This chain uses TRBV6-1 with TRBJ1-5; D not certain. V shed 7 bases and J shed 0 bases, with 7 bases lying between them. Germline CDR1 and CDR2: MNHNS and SASEGT. This CDR3 spans 13 amino acids. CDR3 protein: CASTGFSNQPQHF. The CDR3, as DNA: TGTGCCAGCACGGGGTTTAGCAATCAGCCCCAGCATTTT.

J is TRBJ1-1 and V is TRBV2; the match to TRBD1 covers 7 bases. Trimming cost V 8 bases and J 6 bases; bases outside gene matches: 9. The germline CDR1 and CDR2 sequences are SNHLY and FYNNEI. This CDR3 contains 13 residues. The DNA for the CDR3 is TGTGCCAGCCGACGAGACAGGGTCGCTGAAGCTTTCTTT. It translates to CASRRDRVAEAFF.

This chain links TRBV28 with TRBJ1-3, with a weak D call TRBD1 (6 bases). V was shortened by 6 bases and J by 3 bases, with 18 bases between the two germline ends. CDR3 length: 16 amino acids. Germline CDR1 is MDHEN and CDR2 is SYDVKM. Written as DNA, the CDR3 is TGTGCCAGCAGCGTAGTACAGGGTGACCTTGGAAACACCATATATTTT. Translated, it gives CASSVVQGDLGNTIYF. Looking up the rest from reference TRBV28 and TRBJ1-3 gives the full variable domain: DVKVTQSSRYLVKRTGEKVFLECVQDMDHENMFWYRQDPGLGLRLIYFSYDVKMKEKGDIPEGYSVSREKKERFSLILESASTNQTSMYLCASSVVQGDLGNTIYFGEGSWLTVV.

This chain links TRBV6-1 with TRBJ1-5; 7 positions agree with TRBD1. Germline assignment: CDR1 MNHNS and CDR2 SASEGT. The V gene end was trimmed by 6 bases and the J gene end by 0 bases; junction bases not matched to a gene: 5. CDR3 length: 15 amino acids. CDR3 sequence reads: CASSRGTDSNQPQHF. CDR3 DNA sequence: TGTGCCAGCAGCCGAGGGACAGATAGCAATCAGCCCCAGCATTTT.

The chain recombines TRBV6-5 with TRBJ1-2; 7 nucleotides align to TRBD1. Trimming took 5 bases from V and 0 from J; bases not matched to a gene: 6. The CDR3 is 15 residues long. Germline CDR1 and CDR2: MNHEY and SVGAGI. DNA for the CDR3: TGTGCCAGCAGTAACTACAGGGGAACTAACTATGGCTACACCTTC. It translates to CASSNYRGTNYGYTF.

The chain has TRBV6-5 and TRBJ2-2; D possibly corresponds to TRBD2 (5 bases). This CDR3 is built from 14 residues. Germline-derived CDR1 and CDR2 are MNHEY and SVGAGI. The V gene lost 4 bases and the J gene lost 4 bases, with 10 bases spanning the gap. CDR3 sequence: CASSLSGRTGELFF. In DNA, the CDR3 is TGTGCCAGCAGTTTGAGCGGCCGCACCGGGGAGCTGTTTTTT.

The V gene is TRBV19, the J gene TRBJ1-5; possibly TRBD1 for D (5 bases). The CDR3 contains 16 residues. Per the germline V gene, CDR1 is LNHDA and CDR2 is SQIVND (reference sequence). Trimming pared 0 bases from V and 5 bases from J, leaving 14 bases between. The CDR3 protein is CASSIDRVLWDQPQHF. The CDR3 bases are TGTGCCAGTAGTATAGACAGGGTTTTATGGGATCAGCCCCAGCATTTT.

The chain joins TRBV30 to TRBJ2-7; 9 nucleotides agree with TRBD2. Trimming took 3 bases from V and 2 from J; bases not matched to a gene: 5. Germline CDR1 GTSNPN, CDR2 SVGIG (reference sequence). The CDR3 sequence is 14 residues long. CDR3 loop: CAWRVGTSTYEQYF. DNA of the CDR3: TGTGCCTGGAGGGTAGGGACTAGCACCTACGAGCAGTACTTC.

The CDR3: CASSHGTQQETQYF. DNA for the CDR3: TGTGCCAGCAGCCACGGGACACAACAAGAGACCCAGTACTTC. J is TRBJ2-5 and V is TRBV7-9; D may be TRBD1 (6 bases). Germline loops: CDR1 SEHNR, CDR2 FQNEAQ (reference sequence). Trimming stripped 5 bases from V and 2 bases from J, with 12 bases between. This CDR3 is built from 14 residues.

CDR3 bases: TGTGCCAGCTCACAGTTAGCTGACACTGAAGCTTTCTTT. Protein product: CASSQLADTEAFF. The rearrangement links TRBV18 to TRBJ1-1; no firm D call. CDR1 is KGHSH and CDR2 is LQKENI in the germline V gene. The CDR3 is made up of 13 amino acids. Between the trimmed V and J ends, which lost 4 bases and 3 bases, there was a span of 9 bases.

The V call is TRBV2, the J call TRBJ1-2; 8 nucleotides line up with TRBD1. Losses at the gene ends were 9 bases for V and 7 bases for J; bases not matched to a gene: 4. This CDR3 contains 11 residues. Germline CDR1 SNHLY, CDR2 FYNNEI. CDR3 sequence reads: CASGQGAGYTF. DNA of the CDR3: TGTGCCAGTGGACAGGGTGCTGGCTACACCTTC.

The chain has TRBV2 and TRBJ1-1; possibly TRBD1 for D (5 bases). The germline V gene has CDR1 SNHLY and CDR2 FYNNEI. The CDR3 sequence is 14 residues long. Between the trimmed V and J ends, which lost 4 bases and 6 bases, there was a span of 15 bases. The CDR3 protein is CASSGAGYPSEAFF. The CDR3 DNA follows: TGTGCCAGCAGTGGGGCAGGGTACCCCTCTGAAGCTTTCTTT.

The chain carries TRBV10-2 and TRBJ2-7; the D gene is possibly TRBD2 (5 bases). This CDR3 contains 15 residues. Germline assignment: CDR1 WSHSY and CDR2 SAAADI. Trimming shortened V by 1 base and J by 9 bases, and 19 bases separated the two germline ends. The chain's CDR3 is CASSEWPPTSAGQYF. CDR3 coding DNA: TGCGCCAGCAGTGAGTGGCCCCCAACTAGTGCCGGGCAGTACTTC.

The chain has TRBV13 and TRBJ2-1, with D possibly being TRBD2 (6 bases). This CDR3 spans 17 amino acids. Germline V gene data show CDR1 as PRHDT and CDR2 as FYEKMQ (reference sequence). V was cut by 0 bases and J by 5 bases, with 17 bases left in between. Written as DNA, the CDR3 is TGTGCCAGCAGCTTAGGCTCCCGGAGGGCCAGCCACAATGAGCAGTTCTTC. Amino acid sequence: CASSLGSRRASHNEQFF.

The chain links TRBV5-1 to TRBJ2-2; D remains ambiguous. The CDR3 totals 14 residues. Trimming stripped 4 bases from V and 0 bases from J, with 7 bases between. Germline loops: CDR1 SGHRS, CDR2 YFSETQ. CDR3 protein: CASSVDSNTGELFF. CDR3 in DNA: TGCGCCAGCAGCGTAGACTCGAACACCGGGGAGCTGTTTTTT. Combining the CDR3 with reference TRBV5-1 and TRBJ2-2 gives the whole variable domain KAGVTQTPRYLIKTRGQQVTLSCSPISGHRSVSWYQQTPGQGLQFLFEYFSETQRNKGNFPGRFSGRQFSNSRSEMNVSTLELGDSALYLCASSVDSNTGELFFGEGSRLTVL.

This chain uses TRBV13 with TRBJ2-5, with D possibly TRBD2 on 6 matching bases. Germline CDR1 and CDR2: PRHDT and FYEKMQ (reference sequence). The CDR3 covers 19 residues. V lost 0 bases, J lost 2 bases, and 22 bases lay in between. Here the CDR3 reads CASSLGVFREPPGQETQYF. The CDR3 region has the DNA TGTGCCAGCAGCTTAGGAGTGTTTCGGGAGCCCCCGGGACAAGAGACCCAGTACTTC.

The chain carries TRBV9 and TRBJ2-5; 8 bases fit TRBD2. V lost 4 bases, J lost 5 bases, and 7 bases stayed unmatched. The CDR3 sequence is 14 residues long. Germline CDR1 is SGDLS and CDR2 is YYNGEE. The CDR3 sequence is CASSIGLAGETQYF. The CDR3 DNA sequence: TGTGCCAGCAGCATCGGACTAGCCGGGGAGACCCAGTACTTC.

The J gene is TRBJ2-7, the V gene TRBV7-9; 13 bases are a match to TRBD2. Germline CDR1 and CDR2: SEHNR and FQNEAQ (reference sequence). V gave up 5 bases and J gave up 6 bases; unmatched junction bases: 10. The CDR3 has 16 amino acids. This CDR3 is CASSPGTSGTSGEQYF. As DNA, the CDR3 is TGTGCCAGCAGCCCGGGGACTAGCGGGACCTCTGGCGAGCAGTACTTC.

The chain employs TRBV29-1 and TRBJ2-1; maybe TRBD2 (6 bases). CDR1 is SQVTM and CDR2 is ANQGSEA in the germline V gene. This CDR3 has 13 residues. Trimming took 1 base from V and 7 from J, leaving 11 bases between them. The CDR3, as DNA: TGCAGCGTTGAAGGGCCACGGGGGAATGAGCAGTTCTTC. This encodes CSVEGPRGNEQFF.